The following is a TCR beta chain sequence with its context. The CDR3 runs 16 residues. The V gene's germline CDR1 is MDHEN and CDR2 SYDVKM. After removal of 6 bases from V and 8 bases from J, the junction contained 14 bases not matched to a gene. Method: immunoSEQ multiplex PCR; TCRdb's copy keeps in-frame clones and lacks some. This table has roughly 30,000 clones, around 91% appearing once. These data belong to a study of T cell changes during pregnancy in multiple sclerosis. The receptor comes from a female donor with multiple sclerosis, enrolled in a pregnancy study. The sequencing used CD8+ T cells from peripheral blood mononuclear cells, collected after pregnancy. This chain connects TRBV28 to TRBJ2-1, with TRBD1 matching 9 bases. The CDR3 loop is CASSPRTGEQVDEQFF. The CDR3 DNA reads TGTGCCAGCAGCCCCAGGACAGGGGAGCAAGTCGATGAGCAGTTCTTC.